This TCR beta chain was found in a study of blood T cells in healthy people across ages. Sample-barcoded 5' priming and a J-beta primer mix drove a second PCR of roughly 7 to 11 cycles. One entry per CDR3 protein, called by TCRdb with MiXCR from the 5' RACE reads. This table has about 1.7 million distinct CDR3 sequences, approximately 28% appearing once. V trimming: 7 bases; J trimming: 0 bases; junction bases outside the gene matches: 7. Germline values: CDR1 SGHRS, CDR2 YFSETQ. CDR3 size: 14 residues. Staff drew about 10 milliliters of peripheral blood from each donor. Per-sample PBMC isolation yielded at least 7 million cells. Samples each had at least 5 micrograms of total RNA extracted. This clonotype was detected a few times.

This sequence originates from a woman aged 25 to 39 in good health. The chain couples TRBV5-1 to TRBJ2-7, with 7 positions matching TRBD2. Material for sequencing was blood. The CDR3 DNA reads as TGCGCCAGCGGGGCTAGCGGACGCTCCTACGAGCAGTACTTC. The encoded protein is CASGASGRSYEQYF.